This T cell receptor beta chain comes out of a study of blood T cell repertoires in COVID-19. Study-wide background: Sites in the United States, Italy and Spain provided acute and convalescent COVID-19 samples. Sources were T cells, B-cell-depleted T cells, or PBMCs; the material itself was cDNA or gDNA.

Remarks on this clone: The junction differs from germline at one of its ends, possibly a read error.

As handled by the study authors: Estimated nucleated cell counts came from reference gene primer amplification. Using immunoSEQ multiplex PCR, the repertoire was profiled, and TCRdb retains in-frame clones only, with some absent. V and J calls and clone size are copied from that table; D and trimming were computed from the DNA. The table records about 360,000 clones, 80% to 90% of them present only once. Material for sequencing was peripheral blood. The TCR originated in a woman aged 55-70 years with COVID-19, enrolled during active disease.

This chain's CDR3 is CAGRLTGTPEQYF. For the CDR3, the DNA is TGTGCCGGCAGATTAACAGGGACCCCCGAGCAGTACTTC. This sequence joins TRBV6-5 and TRBJ2-7; tentative D call: TRBD1 (6 bases). Per the germline V gene, CDR1 is MNHEY and CDR2 is SVGAGI. CDR3 length: 13 amino acids.